This entry is about one T cell receptor beta chain. The antigen remains unidentified. The stimulus was lysate of CMV-infected fibroblasts, 10 ug/mL. CD4+ T cells upregulating both CD40 ligand and CD69 were sorted as responding cells. V lost 5 bases and J 5 bases, leaving 14 bases between the germline ends. The CDR3 runs to 13 residues. Germline V gene data show CDR1 as SGDLS and CDR2 as YYNGEE. The immunoSEQ assay was version 4, run in survey mode. The protocol was immunoSEQ multiplex PCR, while the TCRdb copy is restricted to in-frame clones and leaves out a portion. This table has about 4,900 clones, 64% appearing once. The entry originates in a study of persistence of HIV-infected CD4 T cells.

J is TRBJ2-7 and V is TRBV9; unclear D gene. The sequencing used CD4+ T cells sorted from PBMCs after approximately 19-hour stimulation, collected from a patient who received antiretroviral therapy. The clonotype was recovered from an adult man with HIV who was CMV-seropositive. CDR3 region: CASSDLRSHEQYF. DNA of the CDR3: TGTGCCAGCAGTGACCTACGGTCCCACGAGCAGTACTTC.